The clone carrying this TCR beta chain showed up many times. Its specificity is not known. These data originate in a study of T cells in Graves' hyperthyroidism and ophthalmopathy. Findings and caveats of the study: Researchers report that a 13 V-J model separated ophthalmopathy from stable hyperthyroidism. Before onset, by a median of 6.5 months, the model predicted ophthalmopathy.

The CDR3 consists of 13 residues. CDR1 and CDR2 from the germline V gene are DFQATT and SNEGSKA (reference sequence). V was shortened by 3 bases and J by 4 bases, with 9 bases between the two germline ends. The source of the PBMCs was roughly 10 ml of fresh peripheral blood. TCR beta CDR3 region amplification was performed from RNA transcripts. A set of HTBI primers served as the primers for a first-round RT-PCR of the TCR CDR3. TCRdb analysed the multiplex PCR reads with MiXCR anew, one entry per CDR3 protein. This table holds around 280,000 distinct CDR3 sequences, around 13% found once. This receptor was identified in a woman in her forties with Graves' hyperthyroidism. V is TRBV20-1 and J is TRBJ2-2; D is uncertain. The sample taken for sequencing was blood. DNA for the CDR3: TGCAGTGCTAGTATGACCACCACCGGGGAGCTGTTTTTT. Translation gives CSASMTTTGELFF.